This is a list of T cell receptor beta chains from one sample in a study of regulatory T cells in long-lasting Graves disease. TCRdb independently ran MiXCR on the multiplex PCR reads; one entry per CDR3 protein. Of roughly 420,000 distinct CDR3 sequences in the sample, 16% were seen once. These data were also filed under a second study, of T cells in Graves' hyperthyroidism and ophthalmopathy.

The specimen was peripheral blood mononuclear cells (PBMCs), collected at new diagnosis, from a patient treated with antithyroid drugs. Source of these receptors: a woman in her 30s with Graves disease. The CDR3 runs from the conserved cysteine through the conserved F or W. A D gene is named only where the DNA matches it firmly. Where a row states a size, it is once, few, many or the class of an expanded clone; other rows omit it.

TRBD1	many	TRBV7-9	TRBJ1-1	TGTGCCAGCAGCTTAGCGTTGACAGGGGTGGTCACTGAAGCTTTCTTT	CASSLALTGVVTEAFF
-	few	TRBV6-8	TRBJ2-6	TGTGCCAGCAGTTACTTACAGGGTAGGAACGTCCTGACTTTC	CASSYLQGRNVLTF
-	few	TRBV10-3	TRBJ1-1	TGTGCCATCAGTGATCTAGGGACCACTGAAGCTTTCTTT	CAISDLGTTEAFF
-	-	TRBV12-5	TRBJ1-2	TGTGCATCCTCCCTACAGACGAACTATGGCTACACCTTC	CASSLQTNYGYTF
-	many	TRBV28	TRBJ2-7	TGTGCCAGCAGAAAAATAAGGGGGGGGGGAAACGAGCAGTACTTC	CASRKIRGGGNEQYF
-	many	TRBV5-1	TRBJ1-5	TGCGCCAGCGCAGGGGTTCCTAATCAGCCCCAGCATTTT	CASAGVPNQPQHF
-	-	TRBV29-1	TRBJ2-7	TGCAGCGTGGACAGCCAGGGCACCTACGAGCAGTACTTC	CSVDSQGTYEQYF
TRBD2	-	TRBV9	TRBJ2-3	TGTGCCAGCAGCGCTAGCGGCGGGGTCCCCTGGTCTCGCACAGATACGCAGTATTTT	CASSASGGVPWSRTDTQYF
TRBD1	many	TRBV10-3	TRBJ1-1	TGTGCCATCTTAATGGGACAGGGCACTGAAGCTTTCTTT	CAILMGQGTEAFF
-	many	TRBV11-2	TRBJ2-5	TGTGCCAGCAGCCTAATAGGGGTTCGCCAAGAGACCCAGTACTTC	CASSLIGVRQETQYF
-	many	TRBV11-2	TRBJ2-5	TGTGCCAGCAGCCCATTGGACAGCCCACGGGAGACCCAGTACTTC	CASSPLDSPRETQYF
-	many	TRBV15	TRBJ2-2	TGTGCCACCAGCGCTCCCACGACTTTCCGCGCGAACACCGGGGAGCTGTTTTTT	CATSAPTTFRANTGELFF
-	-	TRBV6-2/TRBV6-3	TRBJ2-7	TGTGCCAGCAGTTACGAGGGGCGCGGGTCCTACGAGCAGTACTTC	CASSYEGRGSYEQYF
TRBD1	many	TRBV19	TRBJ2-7	TGTGCCAGTAGTATGGGGACAGGGGCCTACGAGCAGTACTTC	CASSMGTGAYEQYF
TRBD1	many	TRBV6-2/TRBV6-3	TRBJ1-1	TGTGCCAGCAGTTGGGGACAGAGCACTGAAGCTTTCTTT	CASSWGQSTEAFF
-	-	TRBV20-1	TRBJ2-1	TGCAGTGCTAGAGATTTTAAGGCAGCGCACAATGAGCAGTTCTTC	CSARDFKAAHNEQFF
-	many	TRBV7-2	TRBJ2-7	TGTGCCAGCAGCTTAACAGGGAATCCCACCTACGAGCAGTACTTC	CASSLTGNPTYEQYF
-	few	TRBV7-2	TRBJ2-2	TGTGCCAGCAGCGAACTAGTTGCCGGGGAGCTGTTTTTT	CASSELVAGELFF
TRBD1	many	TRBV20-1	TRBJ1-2	TGCAGTGCTATGGGGACAGGGGGCGTTGATGGCTACACCTTC	CSAMGTGGVDGYTF
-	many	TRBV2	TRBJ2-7	TGTGCCAGCACCGGGGCAGACTACGAGCAGTACTTC	CASTGADYEQYF
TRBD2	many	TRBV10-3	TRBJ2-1	TGTGCCATCAGTGAGTCGTTTAGCGGGAGCCACAATGAGCAGTTCTTC	CAISESFSGSHNEQFF
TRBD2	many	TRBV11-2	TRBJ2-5	TGTGCCAGCAGCCAGGGATCCGGGGGGATCCAAGAGACCCAGTACTTC	CASSQGSGGIQETQYF
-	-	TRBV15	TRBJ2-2	TGTGCCACCAGCAGAGATTACACCGGGGAGCTGTTTTTT	CATSRDYTGELFF
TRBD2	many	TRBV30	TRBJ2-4	TGTGCCTGGAGTGTACTGGGACTAGCGGGGAACGGGGCCAAAAACATTCAGTACTTC	CAWSVLGLAGNGAKNIQYF
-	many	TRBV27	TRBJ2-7	TGTGCCAGCAGTTTATCCCCGACAGGAACCTACGAGCAGTACTTC	CASSLSPTGTYEQYF
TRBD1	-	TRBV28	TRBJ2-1	TGTGCCAGCAGTATATCGACAGGGAACTACAATGAGCAGTTCTTC	CASSISTGNYNEQFF
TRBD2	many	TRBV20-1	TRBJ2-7	TGCAGTGCTAGAGATCGGGCCGGACTAGTGTACGAGCAGTACTTC	CSARDRAGLVYEQYF
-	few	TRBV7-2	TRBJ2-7	TGTGCCAGCAGCCTCGGGATTAACTACGAGCAGTACTTC	CASSLGINYEQYF
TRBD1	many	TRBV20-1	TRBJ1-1	TGCAATCCCGGGACAGTGAACACTGAAGCTTTCTTT	CNPGTVNTEAFF
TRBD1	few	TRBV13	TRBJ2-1	TGTGCCAGCAGCGGATCCGGGACAGGGATGTTCTTC	CASSGSGTGMFF
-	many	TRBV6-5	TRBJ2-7	TGTGCCAGCAGTTTTCCTTACGGGTCTATCTACGAGCAGTACTTC	CASSFPYGSIYEQYF
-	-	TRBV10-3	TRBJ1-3	TGTGCCATCAGTGAGTCCAGGAGCTCCCGAAGCTCTGGAAACACCATATATTTT	CAISESRSSRSSGNTIYF
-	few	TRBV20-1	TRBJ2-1	TGCAGTGCCGCCAGTGGTCCCTCCAACGTAATCGAGCAGTTCTTC	CSAASGPSNVIEQFF
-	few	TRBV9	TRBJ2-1	TGTGCCAGCAGCGTAGTGGCCGGGGGTGTCTCCTACAATGAGCAGTTCTTC	CASSVVAGGVSYNEQFF
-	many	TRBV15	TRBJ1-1	TGTGCCACCAGGAGAACGAGGGGGGGCCCCAAAGTGATGAACACTGAAGCTTTCTTT	CATRRTRGGPKVMNTEAFF
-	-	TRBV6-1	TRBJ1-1	TGTGCCAGCAGCCCACCGGCGGCGAGGTCGGAAGCTTTCTTT	CASSPPAARSEAFF
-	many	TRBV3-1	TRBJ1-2	TGTGCCAGCAAACAAGGGCGGGTTGGCTATGGCTACACCTTC	CASKQGRVGYGYTF
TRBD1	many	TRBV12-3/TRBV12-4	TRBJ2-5	TGTGCCAGCAATCCACAGGGGTTAGGCCAAGAGACCCAGTACTTC	CASNPQGLGQETQYF
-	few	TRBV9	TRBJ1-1	TGTGCCAGCAGCGTAGAGGCAGGCTTGAACACTGAAGCTTTCTTT	CASSVEAGLNTEAFF
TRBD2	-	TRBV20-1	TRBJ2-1	TGCAGTGCTAACGGACTAGGCCCGGTCGACAATGAGCAGTTCTTC	CSANGLGPVDNEQFF
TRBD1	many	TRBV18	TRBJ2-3	TGTGCCAGCCCGACAGGGGATGAAGATACGCAGTATTTT	CASPTGDEDTQYF